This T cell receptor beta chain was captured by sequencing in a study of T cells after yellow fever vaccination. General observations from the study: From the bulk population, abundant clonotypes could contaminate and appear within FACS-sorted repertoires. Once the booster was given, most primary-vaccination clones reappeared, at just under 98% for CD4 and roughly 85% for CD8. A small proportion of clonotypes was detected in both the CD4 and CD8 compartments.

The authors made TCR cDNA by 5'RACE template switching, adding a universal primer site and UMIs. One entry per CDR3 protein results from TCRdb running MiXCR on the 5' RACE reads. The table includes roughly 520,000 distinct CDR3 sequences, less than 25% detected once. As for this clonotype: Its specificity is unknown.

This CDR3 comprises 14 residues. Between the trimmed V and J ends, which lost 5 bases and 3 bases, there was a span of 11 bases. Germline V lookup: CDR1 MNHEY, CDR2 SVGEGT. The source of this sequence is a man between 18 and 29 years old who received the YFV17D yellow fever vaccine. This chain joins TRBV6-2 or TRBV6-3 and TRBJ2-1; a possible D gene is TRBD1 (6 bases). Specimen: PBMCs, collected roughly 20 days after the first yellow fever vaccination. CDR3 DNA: TGTGCCAGCAGTCCACAGGGACGCTACAATGAGCAGTTCTTC. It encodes CASSPQGRYNEQFF.